These 23 T cell receptor beta chains were all obtained from the same sample, sequenced in a study of radiotherapy plus CTLA-4 blockade in lung cancer. Libraries were prepared by immunoSEQ multiplex PCR; TCRdb keeps only in-frame clonotypes and omits some of them. Found here are 70,000 to 100,000 clones, 86% of them singletons; the top ten hold approximately 2.2%. The sequencing used peripheral blood, collected from a patient treated with radiotherapy plus ipilimumab. Receptor source: a human donor with non-small cell lung cancer who had a partial response to radiotherapy plus ipilimumab.

V gene TRBV6-5 combines with J gene TRBJ1-2; D unresolved. The CDR3 contains 15 residues. Germline V lookup: CDR1 MNHEY, CDR2 SVGAGI. Trimming stripped 2 bases from V and 6 bases from J, with 16 bases between. The DNA for the CDR3 is TGTGCCAGCAGTTACGTTGCAGGACTGACGGATGGCTACACCTTC. This sequence encodes CASSYVAGLTDGYTF.

The chain recombines TRBV6-5 with TRBJ2-5; 8 bases agree with TRBD1. J lost 5 bases, V lost 8 bases, and 7 bases had no gene match. There are 13 residues in the CDR3. Germline V gives CDR1 MNHEY, CDR2 SVGAGI. This CDR3 is CASSQGAWETQYF. The CDR3 nucleotides are TGTGCCAGCTCGCAGGGGGCCTGGGAGACCCAGTACTTC.

V gene TRBV7-2 combines with J gene TRBJ2-1; 8 bases fit TRBD1. CDR3 size: 14 residues. CDR1 SGHTA and CDR2 FQGNSA come from the germline V gene. Trimming removed 5 bases from V and 4 bases from J; junction bases left unmatched: 4. CDR3 sequence (DNA): TGTGCCAGCAGCCCAGGGGGCTCTTACAATGAGCAGTTCTTC. Protein product: CASSPGGSYNEQFF.

The chain recombines TRBV28 with TRBJ2-7; perhaps TRBD1 as D (5 bases). This CDR3 is built from 13 residues. The V gene's germline CDR1 is MDHEN and CDR2 SYDVKM. V dropped 4 bases and J dropped 3 bases, with 10 bases sitting between them. This CDR3 reads CASSSHRFYEQYV. The CDR3, as DNA: TGTGCCAGCAGTTCACACAGGTTCTACGAGCAGTACGTC.

V and J are TRBV29-1 and TRBJ1-2; the D is unclear. Trimming pared 3 bases from V and 3 bases from J, leaving 17 bases between. Germline V CDR1 and CDR2: SQVTM, ANQGSEA. There are 15 residues in the CDR3. The CDR3 is CSVDDLIPGDYGYTF. CDR3 bases: TGCAGCGTTGATGATTTGATCCCCGGGGACTATGGCTACACCTTC.

This chain uses TRBV19 with TRBJ2-3; 8 nucleotides align to TRBD2. Germline V gene sequence: CDR1 LNHDA, CDR2 SQIVND (reference sequence). CDR3 length: 18 residues. Trimming at V came to 1 base and at J to 0 bases, leaving 9 bases not matched to a gene. DNA of the CDR3: TGTGCCAGTAGTATAGGTTTGAGCGGGAGCCCTAGCACAGATACGCAGTATTTT. Amino acids: CASSIGLSGSPSTDTQYF.

The V and J genes are TRBV10-1 and TRBJ1-2, with D uncertain. The V gene's germline CDR1 is WNHNN and CDR2 SYGVQD (reference sequence). Trimming shortened V by 8 bases and J by 4 bases, and 14 bases separated the two germline ends. The CDR3 loop spans 13 amino acids. CDR3 amino acids: CASAPGTSYGYTF. CDR3 nucleotide sequence: TGCGCCAGCGCCCCTGGCACCAGCTATGGCTACACCTTC.

This chain links TRBV7-2 with TRBJ1-2; 7 positions agree with TRBD1. There are 15 residues in the CDR3. Germline V gene data show CDR1 as SGHTA and CDR2 as FQGNSA. The V segment lost 10 bases and the J segment 3 bases; nucleotides outside the gene matches: 14. The CDR3 loop reads CATSGTAVGYYGYTF. Written as DNA, the CDR3 is TGTGCCACATCCGGGACAGCGGTTGGGTACTATGGCTACACCTTC.

The V gene is TRBV6-4, the J gene TRBJ1-4; 7 nucleotides agree with TRBD1. The length of the CDR3 is 15 residues. The J segment lost 3 bases and the V segment lost 6 bases, leaving 7 bases of the junction unmatched. Germline V gives CDR1 MRHNA, CDR2 SNTAGT. This CDR3 reads CASSLRQGPNEKLFF. The CDR3 nucleotides are TGTGCCAGCAGCCTTCGACAGGGACCTAATGAAAAACTGTTTTTT.

The chain is built from TRBV5-4 and TRBJ1-5; 9 positions match TRBD1. V dropped 3 bases and J dropped 5; count of bases not matched to a gene: 9. Per the germline V gene, CDR1 is SGHNT and CDR2 is YYREEE (reference sequence). The CDR3 sequence is 16 residues long. The CDR3 DNA follows: TGTGCCAGCAGCTACTGGACAGGGGATGTTTATCAGCCCCAGCATTTT. Protein product: CASSYWTGDVYQPQHF.

This clone has a single count. V is TRBV20-1 and J is TRBJ2-7, with 8 bases aligning to TRBD2. Trimming cost V 3 bases and J 6 bases; bases outside gene matches: 1. From germline, CDR1 is DFQATT and CDR2 SNEGSKA (reference sequence). This CDR3 is built from 11 residues. The CDR3 nucleotides read TGCAGTGCTAGTAGCGGGATCGAGCAGTACTTC. This codes for CSASSGIEQYF.

The chain couples TRBV27 to TRBJ1-5, with a weak D call TRBD1 (5 bases). This CDR3 has 13 amino acids. Germline V gives CDR1 MNHEY, CDR2 SMNVEV (reference sequence). Trimming cost V 5 bases and J 4 bases, with 9 bases left between them. The DNA of the CDR3 is TGTGCCAGCAGTCTACAGGCTAATCAGCCCCAGCATTTT. Its translation: CASSLQANQPQHF.

The rearrangement joins TRBV28 to TRBJ1-2; perhaps TRBD1 as D (5 bases). Trimming took off 5 bases at V and 8 bases at J, with 18 bases between the two ends. CDR3 size: 14 residues. Per germline, CDR1 MDHEN and CDR2 SYDVKM. CDR3 sequence reads: CASSRGSQSRGYTF. The CDR3 DNA reads as TGTGCCAGCAGTAGGGGATCCCAAAGTAGGGGCTACACCTTC.

V and J are TRBV18 and TRBJ1-3; TRBD1 might be the D (6 bases). Germline V lookup: CDR1 KGHSH, CDR2 LQKENI. The germline V and J ends were trimmed by 6 bases and 1 base, with 7 bases remaining between them. The CDR3 extends over 13 amino acids. CDR3 bases: TGTGCCAGCTCCACAGGGTCTGGAAACACCATATATTTT. The encoded protein is CASSTGSGNTIYF.

This clone appeared once. This chain links TRBV5-1 with TRBJ2-1, with 12 bases aligning to TRBD1. CDR3 size: 16 residues. J lost 10 bases, V lost 0 bases, and 8 bases had no gene match. Germline V gene data show CDR1 as SGHRS and CDR2 as YFSETQ. The chain's CDR3 is CASSLEPGTGGWEQFF. The CDR3 nucleotides are TGCGCCAGCAGCTTGGAGCCCGGGACAGGGGGCTGGGAGCAGTTCTTC.

The J gene is TRBJ2-1, the V gene TRBV28, with a weak D call TRBD2 (5 bases). The CDR3 runs to 13 residues. V was clipped by 7 bases and J by 2 bases, with 9 bases between them. CDR1 and CDR2 from the germline V gene are MDHEN and SYDVKM. The CDR3, as DNA: TGTGCCAGCAAGTTCGGGACCTACAATGAGCAGTTCTTC. It yields the protein CASKFGTYNEQFF.

The CDR3 coding sequence is TGTGCCAGCAGCGTAGTCCCAGGGGGGACTAGCGGCACCGGGGAGCTGTTTTTT. Translation gives CASSVVPGGTSGTGELFF. The J gene is TRBJ2-2, the V gene TRBV9, with 11 bases lining up with TRBD2. V lost 0 bases, J lost 4 bases, and 8 bases stayed unmatched. Germline loops: CDR1 SGDLS, CDR2 YYNGEE. This CDR3 has 18 residues.

This chain links TRBV5-4 with TRBJ2-5, with 10 positions matching TRBD2. After removal of 7 bases from V and 4 bases from J, the junction contained 4 bases not matched to a gene. The CDR3 runs 13 residues. Germline CDR1 is SGHNT and CDR2 is YYREEE (reference sequence). The CDR3 protein is CASGLAGGETQYF. CDR3 DNA: TGTGCCAGCGGATTAGCGGGGGGAGAGACCCAGTACTTC.

This clone was seen once. The chain is built from TRBV5-1 and TRBJ1-1, with 7 nucleotides matching TRBD1. Trimming removed 4 bases from V and 1 base from J; junction bases left unmatched: 4. Germline lookup yields CDR1 SGHRS and CDR2 YFSETQ. CDR3 length: 14 amino acids. The CDR3, as DNA: TGCGCCAGCAGCCCAGGGACAGCGAACACTGAAGCTTTCTTT. Translated, it gives CASSPGTANTEAFF.

The J gene is TRBJ1-1, the V gene TRBV7-2, with TRBD1 as a possible D gene (6 bases). In germline, CDR1 is SGHTA, CDR2 FQGNSA. Trimming shortened V by 1 base and J by 1 base, and 7 bases separated the two germline ends. There are 14 residues in the CDR3. The DNA for the CDR3 is TGTGCCAGCAGCTTAGGAGGGGGGAACACTGAAGCTTTCTTT. It codes for CASSLGGGNTEAFF.

The chain combines TRBV11-2 with TRBJ2-3; 9 bases are a match to TRBD2. Unmatched junction bases numbered 9, after V lost 1 base and J lost 4 bases. Germline V CDR1 and CDR2: SGHAT, FQNNGV. The CDR3 runs 17 residues. The CDR3 here is CASSLVSSGRGADTQYF. CDR3 nucleotides: TGTGCCAGCAGCTTAGTGAGTAGCGGGAGAGGGGCAGATACGCAGTATTTT.

The chain uses TRBV4-1 and TRBJ2-1; D unclear. This CDR3 is built from 14 residues. The ends were cut back, 1 base at V and 2 bases at J, with 6 bases in the middle. Germline V CDR1 and CDR2: MGHRA, YSYEKL. Written as DNA, the CDR3 is TGCGCCAGCAGCCAAGCTCCAGCCTACAATGAGCAGTTCTTC. Protein: CASSQAPAYNEQFF.

This clone was seen more than once but under ten times. This chain connects TRBV13 to TRBJ2-7; 10 positions match TRBD1. Germline V gene data show CDR1 as PRHDT and CDR2 as FYEKMQ (reference sequence). This CDR3 region has 14 residues. With V trimmed by 5 bases and J by 3 bases, 4 bases remained unmatched. The CDR3 DNA reads as TGTGCCAGCAGCCCGCGGGACAGGGGCTACGAGCAGTACTTC. Its translation: CASSPRDRGYEQYF.